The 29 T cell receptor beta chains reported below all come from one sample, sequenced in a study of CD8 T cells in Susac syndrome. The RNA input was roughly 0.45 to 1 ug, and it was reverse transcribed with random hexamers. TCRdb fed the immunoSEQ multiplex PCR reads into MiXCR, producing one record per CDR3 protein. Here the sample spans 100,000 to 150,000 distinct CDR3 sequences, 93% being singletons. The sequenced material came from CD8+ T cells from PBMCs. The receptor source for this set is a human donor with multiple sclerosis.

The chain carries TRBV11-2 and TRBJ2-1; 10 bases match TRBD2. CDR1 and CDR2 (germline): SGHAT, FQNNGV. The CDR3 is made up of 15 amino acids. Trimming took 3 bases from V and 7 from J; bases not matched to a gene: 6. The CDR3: CASSLASGRTNEQFF. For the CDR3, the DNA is TGTGCCAGCAGCTTGGCTAGCGGGAGAACGAATGAGCAGTTCTTC.

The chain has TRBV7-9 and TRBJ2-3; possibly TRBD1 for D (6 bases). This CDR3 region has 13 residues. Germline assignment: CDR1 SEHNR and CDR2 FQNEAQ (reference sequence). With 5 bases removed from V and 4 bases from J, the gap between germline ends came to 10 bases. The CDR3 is CASSRQAADTQYF. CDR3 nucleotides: TGTGCCAGCAGCAGACAGGCCGCAGATACGCAGTATTTT. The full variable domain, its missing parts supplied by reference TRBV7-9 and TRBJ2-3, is DTGVSQNPRHKITKRGQNVTFRCDPISEHNRLYWYRQTLGQGPEFLTYFQNEAQLEKSRLLSDRFSAERPKGSFSTLEIQRTEQGDSAMYLCASSRQAADTQYFGPGTRLTVL.

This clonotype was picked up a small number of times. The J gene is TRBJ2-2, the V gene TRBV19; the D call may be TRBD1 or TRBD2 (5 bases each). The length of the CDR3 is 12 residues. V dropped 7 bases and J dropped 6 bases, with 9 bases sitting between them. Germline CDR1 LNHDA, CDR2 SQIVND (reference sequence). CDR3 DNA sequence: TGTGCCAGTACATGGGGGTCCGGGGAGCTGTTTTTT. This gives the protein CASTWGSGELFF.

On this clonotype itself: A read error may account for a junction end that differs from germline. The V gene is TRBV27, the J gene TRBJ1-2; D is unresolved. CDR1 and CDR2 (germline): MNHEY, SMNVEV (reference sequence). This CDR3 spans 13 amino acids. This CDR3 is CASSFVSGYGYTF. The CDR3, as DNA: TGTGCCAGCAGTTTCGTATCGGGCTATGGCTACACTTTC.

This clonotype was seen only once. The CDR3 DNA is TGTGCCAGCAGCTCTGCATACAATGAGCAGTTCTTC. Translating gives CASSSAYNEQFF. This rearrangement joins TRBV5-6 to TRBJ2-1, with no clear D. With 3 bases removed from V and 4 bases from J, the gap between germline ends came to 5 bases. The CDR3 is made up of 12 amino acids. CDR1 is SGHDT, CDR2 YYEEEE, per germline.

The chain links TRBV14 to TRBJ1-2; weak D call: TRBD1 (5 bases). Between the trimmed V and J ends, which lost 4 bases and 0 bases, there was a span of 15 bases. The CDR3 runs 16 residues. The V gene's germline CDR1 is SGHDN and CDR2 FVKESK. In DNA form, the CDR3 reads TGTGCCAGCAGCCTGACATCAAGGGGAGCTAACTATGGCTACACCTTC. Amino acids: CASSLTSRGANYGYTF.

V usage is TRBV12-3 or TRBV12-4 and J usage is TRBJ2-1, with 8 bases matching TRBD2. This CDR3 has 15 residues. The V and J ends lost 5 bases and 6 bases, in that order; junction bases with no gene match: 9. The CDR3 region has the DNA TGTGCCAGCAGTCGAACTAGCGGAGGGATCAATGAGCAGTTCTTC. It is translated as CASSRTSGGINEQFF.

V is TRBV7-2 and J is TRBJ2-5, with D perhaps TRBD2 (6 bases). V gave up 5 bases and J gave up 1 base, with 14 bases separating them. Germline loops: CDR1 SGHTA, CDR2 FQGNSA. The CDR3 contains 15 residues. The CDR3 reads CASSPGIGGQETQYF. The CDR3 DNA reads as TGTGCCAGCAGCCCCGGGATCGGGGGCCAAGAGACCCAGTACTTC.

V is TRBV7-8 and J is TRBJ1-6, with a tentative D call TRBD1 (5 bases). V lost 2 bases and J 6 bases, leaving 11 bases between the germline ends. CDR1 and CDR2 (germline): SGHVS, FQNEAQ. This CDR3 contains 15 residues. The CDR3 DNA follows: TGTGCCAGCAGCTTAACCAGGGCGAGTAATTCACCCCTCCACTTT. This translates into CASSLTRASNSPLHF.

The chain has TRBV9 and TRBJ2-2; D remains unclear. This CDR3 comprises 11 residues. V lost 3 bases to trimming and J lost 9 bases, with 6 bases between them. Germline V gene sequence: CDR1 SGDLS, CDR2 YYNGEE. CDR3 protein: CASSATRELFF. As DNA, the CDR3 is TGTGCCAGCAGCGCTACGAGGGAGCTGTTTTTT.

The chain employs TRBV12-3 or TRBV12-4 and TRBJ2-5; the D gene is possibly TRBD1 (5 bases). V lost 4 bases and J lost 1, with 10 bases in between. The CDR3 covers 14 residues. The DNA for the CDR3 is TGTGCCAGCAGTTCGTTGGGGCGCCAAGAGACCCAGTACTTC. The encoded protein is CASSSLGRQETQYF.

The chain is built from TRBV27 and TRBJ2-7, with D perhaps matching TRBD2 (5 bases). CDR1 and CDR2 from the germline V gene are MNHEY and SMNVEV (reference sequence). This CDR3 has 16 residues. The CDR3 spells CASSRRSPMEDNEQCV. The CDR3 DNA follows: TGTGCCAGCAGTCGGAGGTCTCCAATGGAAGATAACGAGCAGTGCGTC.

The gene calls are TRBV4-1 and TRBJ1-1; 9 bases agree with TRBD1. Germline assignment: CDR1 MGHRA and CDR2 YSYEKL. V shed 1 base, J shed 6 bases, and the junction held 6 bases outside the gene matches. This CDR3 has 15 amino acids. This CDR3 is CASSQGQGGFAEAFF. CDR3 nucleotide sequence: TGCGCCAGCAGCCAAGGACAGGGGGGGTTTGCTGAAGCTTTCTTT.

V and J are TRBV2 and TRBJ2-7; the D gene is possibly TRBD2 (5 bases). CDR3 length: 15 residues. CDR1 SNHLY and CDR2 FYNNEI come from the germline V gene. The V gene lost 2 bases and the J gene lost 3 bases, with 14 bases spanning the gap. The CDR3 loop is CASSESGTRGYEQYF. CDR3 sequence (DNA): TGTGCCAGCAGTGAAAGTGGTACCCGGGGCTACGAGCAGTACTTC.

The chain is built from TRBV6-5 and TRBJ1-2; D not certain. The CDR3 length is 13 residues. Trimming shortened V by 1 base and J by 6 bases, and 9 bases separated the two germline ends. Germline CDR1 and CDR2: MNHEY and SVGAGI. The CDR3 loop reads CASSYWAGDGYTF. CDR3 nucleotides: TGTGCCAGCAGTTACTGGGCGGGAGATGGCTACACCTTC.

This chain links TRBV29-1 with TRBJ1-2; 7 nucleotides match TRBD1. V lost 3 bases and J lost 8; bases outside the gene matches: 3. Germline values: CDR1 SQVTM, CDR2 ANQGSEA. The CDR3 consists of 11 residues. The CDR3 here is CSVDQGGGYTF. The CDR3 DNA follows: TGCAGCGTTGATCAGGGGGGGGGCTACACCTTC. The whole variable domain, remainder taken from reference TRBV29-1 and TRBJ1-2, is SAVISQKPSRDICQRGTSLTIQCQVDSQVTMMFWYRQQPGQSLTLIATANQGSEATYESGFVIDKFPISRPNLTFSTLTVSNMSPEDSSIYLCSVDQGGGYTFGSGTRLTVV.

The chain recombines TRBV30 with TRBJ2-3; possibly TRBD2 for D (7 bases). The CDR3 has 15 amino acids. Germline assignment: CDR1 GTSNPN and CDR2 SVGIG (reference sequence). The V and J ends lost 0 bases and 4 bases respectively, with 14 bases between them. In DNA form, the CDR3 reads TGTGCCTGGAGTGTACCTGGGGGGGCTGCAGATACGCAGTATTTT. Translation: CAWSVPGGAADTQYF.

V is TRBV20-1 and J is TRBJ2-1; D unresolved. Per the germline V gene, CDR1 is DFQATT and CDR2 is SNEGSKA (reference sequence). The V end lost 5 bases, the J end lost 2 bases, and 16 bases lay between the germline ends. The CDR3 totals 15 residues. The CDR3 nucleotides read TGCAGTGCTCCGTCCCACTCCTTTCCCTACAATGAGCAGTTCTTC. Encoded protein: CSAPSHSFPYNEQFF.

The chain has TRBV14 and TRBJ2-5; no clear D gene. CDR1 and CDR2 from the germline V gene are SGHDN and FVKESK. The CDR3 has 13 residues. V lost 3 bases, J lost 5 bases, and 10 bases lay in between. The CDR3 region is CASSHLPVETQYF. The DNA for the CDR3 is TGTGCCAGCAGCCACCTCCCCGTGGAGACCCAGTACTTC.

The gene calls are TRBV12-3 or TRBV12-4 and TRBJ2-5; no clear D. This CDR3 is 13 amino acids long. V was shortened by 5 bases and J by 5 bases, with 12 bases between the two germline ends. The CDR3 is CASSRTTMETQYF. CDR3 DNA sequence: TGTGCCAGCAGTCGTACTACAATGGAGACCCAGTACTTC.

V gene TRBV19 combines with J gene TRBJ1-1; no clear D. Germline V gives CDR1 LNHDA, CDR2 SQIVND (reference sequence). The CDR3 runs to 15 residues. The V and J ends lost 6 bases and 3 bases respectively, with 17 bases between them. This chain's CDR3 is CASSSDLPWDTEAFF. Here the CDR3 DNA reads TGTGCCAGTAGCTCAGACCTCCCTTGGGACACTGAAGCTTTCTTT.

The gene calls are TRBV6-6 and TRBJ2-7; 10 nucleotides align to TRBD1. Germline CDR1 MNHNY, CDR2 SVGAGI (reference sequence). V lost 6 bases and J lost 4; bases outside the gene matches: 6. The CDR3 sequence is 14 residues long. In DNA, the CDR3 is TGTGCCAGCAGAATCCGGGACAGGGGTTACGAGCAGTACTTC. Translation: CASRIRDRGYEQYF.

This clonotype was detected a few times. CDR3 DNA sequence: TGCGCCAGCAGCCAAGCGGGTTTTGAAGCTTTCTTT. Protein product: CASSQAGFEAFF. V and J are TRBV4-1 and TRBJ1-1; D remains ambiguous. Trimming removed 1 base from V and 7 bases from J, with 7 bases in between. Germline CDR1 reads MGHRA; CDR2 reads YSYEKL. The CDR3 consists of 12 residues.

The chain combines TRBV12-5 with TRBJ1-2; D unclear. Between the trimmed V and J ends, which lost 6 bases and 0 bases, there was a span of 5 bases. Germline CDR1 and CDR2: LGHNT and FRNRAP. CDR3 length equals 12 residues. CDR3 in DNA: TGTGCTAGTGGGGGCCCTAACTATGGCTACACCTTC. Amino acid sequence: CASGGPNYGYTF.

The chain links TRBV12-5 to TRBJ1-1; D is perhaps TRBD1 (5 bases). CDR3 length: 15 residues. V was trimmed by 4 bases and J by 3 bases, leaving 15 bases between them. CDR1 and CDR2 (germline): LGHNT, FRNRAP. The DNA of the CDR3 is TGTGCTAGTGGTTCACCCTTGACAGCCTACACTGAAGCTTTCTTT. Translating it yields CASGSPLTAYTEAFF.

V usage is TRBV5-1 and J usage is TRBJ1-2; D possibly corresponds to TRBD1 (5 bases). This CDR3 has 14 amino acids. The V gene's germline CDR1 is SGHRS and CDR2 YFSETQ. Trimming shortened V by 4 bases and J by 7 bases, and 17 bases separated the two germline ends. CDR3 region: CASSLDSPWGGYTF. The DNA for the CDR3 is TGCGCCAGCAGCCTAGACAGCCCCTGGGGTGGCTACACCTTC.

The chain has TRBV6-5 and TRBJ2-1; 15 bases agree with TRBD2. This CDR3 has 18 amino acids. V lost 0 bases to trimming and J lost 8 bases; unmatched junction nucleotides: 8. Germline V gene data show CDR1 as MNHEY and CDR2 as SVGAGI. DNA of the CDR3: TGTGCCAGCAGTTACTCTACTTTTGGACTAGCGGGGGGGGATGAGCAGTTCTTC. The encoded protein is CASSYSTFGLAGGDEQFF.

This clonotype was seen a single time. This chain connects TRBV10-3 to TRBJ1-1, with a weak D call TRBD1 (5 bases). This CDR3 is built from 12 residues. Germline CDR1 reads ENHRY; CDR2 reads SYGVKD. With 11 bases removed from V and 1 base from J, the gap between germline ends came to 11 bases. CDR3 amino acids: CAVRDPNTEAFF. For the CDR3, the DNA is TGTGCCGTCCGGGACCCGAACACTGAAGCTTTCTTT.

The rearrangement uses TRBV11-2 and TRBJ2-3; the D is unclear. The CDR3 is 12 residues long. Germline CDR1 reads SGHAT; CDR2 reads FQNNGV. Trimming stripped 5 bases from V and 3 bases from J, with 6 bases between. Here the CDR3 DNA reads TGTGCCAGCAGCCATTATACAGATACGCAGTATTTT. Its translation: CASSHYTDTQYF.